This T cell receptor (beta chain) was observed in a study of blood T cell repertoires in COVID-19. Study background: Nucleic acid was either cDNA or gDNA, and it came from T cells, B-cell-depleted T cells, or PBMCs.

The method was immunoSEQ multiplex PCR; TCRdb's version includes in-frame clones alone and lacks a portion of them. The data contain hundreds of thousands of clones, around nine tenths of them singletons. The sample comprised peripheral blood. This TCR derives from a woman aged 30 to 39 with COVID-19, enrolled during active disease.

The CDR3 nucleotides read TGTGCCAGCAGTCTCGTCGGTGACAATCAGCCCCAGCATTTT. It codes for CASSLVGDNQPQHF. The chain combines TRBV7-9 with TRBJ1-5; D gene uncertain. The CDR3 covers 14 residues. V lost 6 bases, J lost 3 bases, and 12 bases lay in between. Germline CDR1 is SEHNR and CDR2 is FQNEAQ (reference sequence).